The rows below give T cell receptor beta chains drawn from one sample of a study of identical twins. TCRdb called the 5' RACE reads again in MiXCR, with one record for every CDR3 protein. Here the sample spans some 690,000 distinct CDR3 sequences, 21% being singletons. The sample was also reused in another study, on T cells expressing NK-cell markers.

Sequencing was carried out using PBMCs. The source is a woman aged 18 to 35 in good health. The CDR3 runs from the conserved cysteine through the conserved F or W. D genes are given only for firm matches. Not every row has a clone size; where given, it reads once, few, many or a size class.

cdr3_nt | cdr3_aa | v_call | clone_size | d_call | j_call
TGCGCCAGCAGCCAAGATGTACTAGCTGTCTACGAGCAGTACTTC | CASSQDVLAVYEQYF | TRBV4-1 | - | - | TRBJ2-7
TGTGCCATCAGTGAGTCGACTAGCGGTAACACCGGGGAGCTGTTTTTT | CAISESTSGNTGELFF | TRBV10-3 | few | TRBD2 | TRBJ2-2
TGTGCCAGCAGCCAAATAAGACAGGATGAGCAGTTCTTC | CASSQIRQDEQFF | TRBV14 | - | - | TRBJ2-1
TGTGCCACCAGTGATTCTTTTGGCGAGCAGTACTTC | CATSDSFGEQYF | TRBV24-1 | many | - | TRBJ2-7
TGTGCCAGCAGCCAAACAGGGTCGACACTTCTAGCCAAAAACATTCAGTACTTC | CASSQTGSTLLAKNIQYF | TRBV12-3/TRBV12-4 | - | - | TRBJ2-4
TGTGCCAGCACTATAATCGGGGACCGATTAGACTACACCTTC | CASTIIGDRLDYTF | TRBV6-1 | few | - | TRBJ1-2
TGTGCCAGCAGCTTAGCCCCTCGATCGACTAGCGGGAGGCCCTACGAGCAGTACTTC | CASSLAPRSTSGRPYEQYF | TRBV7-2 | - | TRBD2 | TRBJ2-7
TGTGCCAGCACCAAGGTCATAGCGGGCCGGGCCTACGAGCAGTACTTC | CASTKVIAGRAYEQYF | TRBV7-2 | few | TRBD2 | TRBJ2-7
TGTGCTAGTATCGGGACTAGCATCTACAATGAGCAGTTCTTC | CASIGTSIYNEQFF | TRBV12-5 | - | TRBD2 | TRBJ2-1
TGTGCCAGCAGCCCAGGTCGGACCCCAACCACAGATACGCAGTATTTT | CASSPGRTPTTDTQYF | TRBV7-9 | - | - | TRBJ2-3
TGTGCCAGCAGCTTTGGGGGAGCGACCTACGAGCAGTACTTC | CASSFGGATYEQYF | TRBV7-9 | - | - | TRBJ2-7
TGTGCCAGCAGCGCGGGACAGTTTAGCAATCAGCCCCAGCATTTT | CASSAGQFSNQPQHF | TRBV7-2 | - | TRBD1 | TRBJ1-5
TGTGCCAGCAGTCGGGGGGCCCCCTCCTACAATGAGCAGTTCTTC | CASSRGAPSYNEQFF | TRBV12-3/TRBV12-4 | - | - | TRBJ2-1
TGTGCCAGCAGTTACGGGACTAGCGGGGGACAAGAGACCCAGTACTTC | CASSYGTSGGQETQYF | TRBV6-5 | - | TRBD2 | TRBJ2-5
TGCAGTGCTATCGCTCGGCTAGCCGATAGCACAGATACGCAGTATTTT | CSAIARLADSTDTQYF | TRBV20-1 | - | - | TRBJ2-3
TGTGCCAGCAGCCCAGGGTGGGTTAGCAATCAGCCCCAGCATTTT | CASSPGWVSNQPQHF | TRBV12-3/TRBV12-4 | few | - | TRBJ1-5
TGTGCCAGCAGTTTATACAGGGACGAGGAACCCCTCCACTTT | CASSLYRDEEPLHF | TRBV12-3/TRBV12-4 | - | - | TRBJ1-6